The next 20 T cell receptor beta chains were all read from a single sample in a study of Tregs in tolerant kidney transplant recipients. Libraries were prepared by immunoSEQ multiplex PCR; TCRdb keeps only in-frame clonotypes and omits some of them. The sample lists some 55,000 clones; 65% to 85% were seen once. The sample taken for sequencing was CD4+ T cells from blood. These receptors came from a human donor in good health.

The CDR3 bases are TGTGCCAGCAGCAGGGGGCGGCTAGCGGCTGAAGAGACCCAGTACTTC. Translating gives CASSRGRLAAEETQYF. The genes are TRBV11-3 and TRBJ2-5, with D possibly being TRBD1 or TRBD2 (7 bases each). V lost 5 bases and J 3 bases, leaving 19 bases between the germline ends. CDR3 length: 16 amino acids. CDR1 and CDR2 (germline): SGHNT, YENEEA.

The J gene is TRBJ1-1, the V gene TRBV30; weak D call: TRBD1 (6 bases). Germline V gene data show CDR1 as GTSNPN and CDR2 as SVGIG (reference sequence). This CDR3 is 14 amino acids long. V was trimmed by 4 bases and J by 6 bases, leaving 18 bases between them. The CDR3 loop reads CAWKGTPLLAEAFF. CDR3 nucleotides: TGTGCCTGGAAAGGGACACCTCTTTTAGCTGAAGCTTTCTTT.

This chain connects TRBV27 to TRBJ1-3, with D hard to call. Germline loops: CDR1 MNHEY, CDR2 SMNVEV (reference sequence). The CDR3 runs to 15 residues. Trimming took 8 bases from V and 0 from J, leaving 14 bases between them. The CDR3 protein is CASSPLAGSGNTIYF. The CDR3, as DNA: TGTGCCAGCTCCCCTCTGGCCGGCTCTGGAAACACCATATATTTT.

This chain links TRBV28 with TRBJ1-3, with D unclear. There are 16 residues in the CDR3. Germline V CDR1 and CDR2: MDHEN, SYDVKM. V lost 4 bases and J 0 bases, leaving 13 bases between the germline ends. The CDR3 is CASSSPLFGSGNTIYF. In nucleotides, the CDR3 is TGTGCCAGCAGTTCTCCGCTTTTCGGCTCTGGAAACACCATATATTTT.

In the case of this clone: An end of the junction differs from the germline gene, which may be a read error. CDR3 sequence reads: CASSPISDRDPGF. The CDR3 DNA follows: TGTGCCAGCAGTCCAATTTCGGACAGGGACCCCGGCTTC. The chain employs TRBV6-5 and TRBJ2-4; 8 bases line up with TRBD1. The CDR3 spans 13 residues. Germline-derived CDR1 and CDR2 are MNHEY and SVGAGI.

The sample holds a few counts of this clone. CDR3 nucleotides: TGTGCCAGCAGCTTATTTCGTCCTAGCGGGGGGGCCGATACGCAGTATTTT. This gives the protein CASSLFRPSGGADTQYF. The chain joins TRBV7-2 to TRBJ2-3; TRBD2 agrees at 12 bases. Germline CDR1 reads SGHTA; CDR2 reads FQGNSA. V shed 2 bases, J shed 6 bases, and the junction held 9 bases outside the gene matches. The CDR3 is 17 amino acids.

The chain carries TRBV7-8 and TRBJ1-5, with unresolved D. V dropped 10 bases and J dropped 1 base, with 17 bases sitting between them. CDR1 is SGHVS, CDR2 FQNEAQ, per germline. CDR3 length: 15 residues. This CDR3 reads CAIMDSERSNQPQHF. CDR3 nucleotide sequence: TGTGCCATAATGGATTCCGAGCGGAGCAATCAGCCCCAGCATTTT.

J is TRBJ1-2 and V is TRBV4-2; perhaps TRBD1 as D (6 bases). The CDR3 is made up of 16 amino acids. Trimming took off 0 bases at V and 4 bases at J, with 15 bases between the two ends. Germline assignment: CDR1 LGHNA and CDR2 YNFKEQ. Written as DNA, the CDR3 is TGTGCCAGCAGCCAAGATCCGGGCAGGGGAACCTATGGCTACACCTTC. Translation: CASSQDPGRGTYGYTF.

The genes are TRBV7-2 and TRBJ2-3; D remains unclear. V was trimmed by 5 bases and J by 10 bases, leaving 13 bases between them. The CDR3 is 12 residues long. Germline V CDR1 and CDR2: SGHTA, FQGNSA. The CDR3 sequence is CASSRSNQAQYF. The CDR3 DNA is TGTGCCAGCAGCCGGAGCAATCAGGCGCAGTATTTT.

The chain recombines TRBV11-2 with TRBJ1-6; D uncertain. In germline, CDR1 is SGHAT, CDR2 FQNNGV. The germline V and J ends were trimmed by 1 base and 6 bases, with 10 bases remaining between them. The CDR3 is 15 residues long. The CDR3 DNA sequence: TGTGCCAGCAGCTTAGGGCCACTGAGTAATTCACCCCTCCACTTT. Translated: CASSLGPLSNSPLHF. Using reference TRBV11-2 and TRBJ1-6 for the parts outside the CDR3, the full variable domain is EAGVAQSPRYKIIEKRQSVAFWCNPISGHATLYWYQQILGQGPKLLIQFQNNGVVDDSQLPKDRFSAERLKGVDSTLKIQPAKLEDSAVYLCASSLGPLSNSPLHFGNGTRLTVT.

The chain links TRBV19 to TRBJ2-1, with 7 bases fitting TRBD2. Trimming took 3 bases from V and 8 from J; bases not matched to a gene: 10. The germline gives CDR1 LNHDA, CDR2 SQIVND (reference sequence). The CDR3 totals 15 residues. Here the CDR3 reads CASSIRSGLPHEQFF. The CDR3 nucleotides are TGTGCCAGTAGTATTCGGTCGGGACTACCTCATGAGCAGTTCTTC.

This chain links TRBV7-8 with TRBJ2-1; 8 bases are shared with TRBD1. V gave up 5 bases and J gave up 16 bases; unmatched junction bases: 13. From germline, CDR1 is SGHVS and CDR2 FQNEAQ. CDR3 length: 13 residues. CDR3 protein: CASSPAGSRGPFF. CDR3 nucleotides: TGTGCCAGCAGCCCCGCGGGGAGCAGGGGGCCTTTCTTC.

The J gene is TRBJ2-7, the V gene TRBV5-1; D perhaps matches TRBD1 (6 bases). Germline V gene lookup returns CDR1 SGHRS and CDR2 YFSETQ. The CDR3 has 14 residues. Trimming stripped 10 bases from V and 1 base from J, with 18 bases between. The CDR3, as DNA: TGCGCCTCCCACGATGGGGGCGCTTCCTACGAGCAGTACTTC. This sequence encodes CASHDGGASYEQYF.

The V call is TRBV5-4, the J call TRBJ2-5, with D possibly being TRBD1 (5 bases). Deletions cut 2 bases from V and 4 bases from J, with 15 bases between. This CDR3 has 15 amino acids. CDR1 is SGHNT and CDR2 is YYREEE in the germline V gene (reference sequence). CDR3 loop: CASSLKHQGGETQYF. In DNA, the CDR3 is TGTGCCAGCAGCTTAAAGCATCAGGGCGGAGAGACCCAGTACTTC.

The chain carries TRBV12-2 and TRBJ2-1; whether TRBD2, the table's D call, matches the DNA was not checked. TRBV12-2 is given as a pseudogene. This CDR3 contains 16 residues. CDR3 sequence reads: CASRLPGTSYPGEQFF. In DNA form, the CDR3 reads TGTGCAAGTCGCTTACCCGGGACTAGCTACCCCGGTGAGCAGTTCTTC.

The rearrangement links TRBV30 to TRBJ2-7, with D perhaps matching TRBD1 or TRBD2 (5 bases each). The CDR3 spans 12 residues. Looked up from germline, CDR1 is GTSNPN and CDR2 is SVGIG (reference sequence). Deletions cut 6 bases from V and 2 bases from J, with 11 bases between. The CDR3 protein is CACKGPAYEQYF. DNA for the CDR3: TGTGCCTGTAAGGGACCGGCCTACGAGCAGTACTTC.

This chain joins TRBV29-1 and TRBJ2-1; D is unclear. The CDR3 length is 11 residues. Germline CDR1 reads SQVTM; CDR2 reads ANQGSEA. The CDR3, as DNA: TGCGTGACGGTTACCTACAATGAGCAGTTCTTC. As protein: CVTVTYNEQFF.

The rearrangement joins TRBV15 to TRBJ2-7, with D possibly matching TRBD1 (6 bases). Looked up from germline, CDR1 is LNHNV and CDR2 is YYDKDF (reference sequence). The CDR3 spans 16 residues. Trimming pared 1 base from V and 5 bases from J, leaving 18 bases between. The CDR3 DNA sequence: TGTGCCACCAGCAGAGGGGGGCCAGGGATTTTGGACGAGCAGTACTTC. Translated: CATSRGGPGILDEQYF. The whole variable domain, filled in from reference TRBV15 and TRBJ2-7, reads DAMVIQNPRYQVTQFGKPVTLSCSQTLNHNVMYWYQQKSSQAPKLLFHYYDKDFNNEADTPDNFQSRRPNTSFCFLDIRSPGLGDTAMYLCATSRGGPGILDEQYFGPGTRLTVT.

This clone was seen just once. This chain connects TRBV7-9 to TRBJ1-5; D gene unclear. CDR1 and CDR2 from the germline V gene are SEHNR and FQNEAQ (reference sequence). V lost 4 bases, J lost 0 bases, and 13 bases lay in between. The CDR3 has 16 residues. The CDR3 loop is CASSSGGSYSNQPQHF. The CDR3, as DNA: TGTGCCAGCAGCTCTGGCGGTTCCTATAGCAATCAGCCCCAGCATTTT.

The chain is built from TRBV4-1 and TRBJ2-1; D uncertain. V was clipped by 4 bases and J by 0 bases, with 13 bases between them. CDR3 length: 16 residues. Germline lookup yields CDR1 MGHRA and CDR2 YSYEKL. The DNA of the CDR3 is TGCGCCAGCAGCCCCCAGGCGATTCTCTCCTACAATGAGCAGTTCTTC. Protein: CASSPQAILSYNEQFF.